The TCR beta chain described here comes from a study of CD8 T cells in Susac syndrome. With 6 bases removed from V and 9 bases from J, the gap between germline ends came to 20 bases. The germline gives CDR1 SQVTM, CDR2 ANQGSEA. This CDR3 contains 13 residues. Random hexamers were used to reverse transcribe the RNA input (0.5 to 1 ug). Using its own MiXCR run on the immunoSEQ multiplex PCR reads, TCRdb lists one record per CDR3 protein. The sample lists 150,000 to 200,000 distinct CDR3 sequences, 91% seen once, with about 0.1% in the top ten. This TCR was sampled from a human donor with Susac syndrome. Input material: CD4+ T cells from PBMCs. The rearrangement joins TRBV29-1 to TRBJ1-1; D call uncertain. In DNA form, the CDR3 reads TGCAGCGTAGTTACACCCGGAGCCTCTAAAGCTTTCTTT. This codes for CSVVTPGASKAFF.